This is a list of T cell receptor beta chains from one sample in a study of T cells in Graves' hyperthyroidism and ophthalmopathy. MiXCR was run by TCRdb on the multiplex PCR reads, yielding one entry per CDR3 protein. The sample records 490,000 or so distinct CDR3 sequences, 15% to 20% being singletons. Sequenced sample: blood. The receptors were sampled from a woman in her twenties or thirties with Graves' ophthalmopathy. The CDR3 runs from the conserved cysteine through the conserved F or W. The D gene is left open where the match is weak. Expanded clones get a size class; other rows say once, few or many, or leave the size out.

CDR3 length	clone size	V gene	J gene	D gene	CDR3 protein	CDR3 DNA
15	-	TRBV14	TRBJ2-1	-	CASSQDLQGGNEQFF	TGTGCCAGCAGCCAAGATTTACAGGGCGGGAATGAGCAGTTCTTC
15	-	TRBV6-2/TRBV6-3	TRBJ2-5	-	CASRVPGHQQETQYF	TGTGCCAGCAGGGTACCGGGACACCAGCAAGAGACCCAGTACTTC
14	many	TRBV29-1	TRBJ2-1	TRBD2	CSVEWRETYNEQFF	TGCAGCGTAGAATGGCGGGAGACCTACAATGAGCAGTTCTTC
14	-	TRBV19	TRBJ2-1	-	CASSMLSGWDEQFF	TGTGCCAGTAGTATGCTCTCAGGGTGGGATGAGCAGTTCTTC
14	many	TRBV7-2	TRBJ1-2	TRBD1	CASTKDRGWYGYTF	TGTGCCAGCACCAAGGACAGGGGGTGGTATGGCTACACCTTC
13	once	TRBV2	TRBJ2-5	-	CASSVFGGETQYF	TGTGCCAGCAGTGTGTTCGGGGGCGAGACCCAGTACTTC
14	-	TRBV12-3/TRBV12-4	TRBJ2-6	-	CALKEGTGADVLTF	TGTGCCCTTAAGGAGGGGACTGGGGCCGACGTCCTGACTTTC
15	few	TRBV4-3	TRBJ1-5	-	CASSQGIYSNQPQHF	TGCGCCAGCAGCCAAGGTATTTATAGCAATCAGCCCCAGCATTTT
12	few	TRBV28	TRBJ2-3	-	CASELGADTQYF	TGTGCCAGCGAACTGGGCGCAGATACGCAGTATTTT
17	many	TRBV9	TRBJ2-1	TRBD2	CASSVDLAGIPYNEQFF	TGTGCCAGCAGCGTAGACCTAGCGGGAATACCCTACAATGAGCAGTTCTTC
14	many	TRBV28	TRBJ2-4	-	CASHPEYAKNIQYF	TGTGCCAGCCACCCTGAATACGCCAAAAACATTCAGTACTTC
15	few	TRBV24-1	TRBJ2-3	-	CATRANPGDTDTQYF	TGTGCCACCAGGGCCAATCCGGGGGACACAGATACGCAGTATTTT
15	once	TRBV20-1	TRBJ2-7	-	CSGINPQEHLVEQYF	TGCAGTGGCATAAACCCACAGGAGCACCTAGTCGAGCAGTACTTC
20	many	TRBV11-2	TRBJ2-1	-	CASNPRVGTSYLPGGNEQFF	TGTGCCAGCAACCCCCGCGTGGGGACTAGTTACCTTCCAGGGGGCAATGAGCAGTTCTTC
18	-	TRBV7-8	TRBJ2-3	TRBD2	CASSSSRGLAVLADTQYF	TGTGCCAGCAGCTCATCCCGGGGACTAGCGGTGTTGGCAGATACGCAGTATTTT
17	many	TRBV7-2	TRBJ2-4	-	CASSAFPGHPTQNIQYF	TGTGCCAGCAGCGCCTTCCCGGGACATCCCACCCAAAACATTCAGTACTTC
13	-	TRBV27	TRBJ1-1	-	CARGGGGDTEAFF	TGTGCCAGGGGAGGGGGGGGGGACACTGAAGCTTTCTTT
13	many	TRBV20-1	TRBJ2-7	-	CSVGPPYYYEQYF	TGCAGTGTTGGACCTCCCTACTACTACGAGCAGTACTTC
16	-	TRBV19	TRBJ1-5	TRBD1	CASTIVGTAENQPQHF	TGTGCCAGTACTATCGTTGGGACAGCGGAAAATCAGCCCCAGCATTTT
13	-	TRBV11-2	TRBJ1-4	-	CASSAQPGEKLFF	TGTGCCAGCAGCGCCCAGCCGGGTGAAAAACTGTTTTTT
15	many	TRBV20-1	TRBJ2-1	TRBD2	CSAPTNEGGLDEQFF	TGCAGTGCCCCGACCAATGAGGGAGGGCTTGATGAGCAGTTCTTC
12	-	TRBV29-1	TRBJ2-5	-	CSYFREGETQYF	TGCAGTTATTTCAGGGAAGGGGAGACCCAGTACTTC
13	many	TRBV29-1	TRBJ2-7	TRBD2	CSVELADSYEQYF	TGCAGCGTCGAACTAGCGGATTCCTACGAGCAGTACTTC
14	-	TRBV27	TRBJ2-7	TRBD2	CASSPGTSFYEQYF	TGTGCCAGCAGTCCCGGGACTAGCTTCTACGAGCAGTACTTC
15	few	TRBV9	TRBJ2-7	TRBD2	CASSGRLAGVDEQYF	TGTGCCAGCAGCGGGCGACTAGCGGGAGTCGATGAGCAGTACTTC
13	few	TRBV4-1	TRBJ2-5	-	CASSQARGETQYF	TGCGCCAGCAGCCAAGCTAGGGGAGAGACCCAGTACTTC
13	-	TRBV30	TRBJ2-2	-	CAWRPAGTGELFF	TGTGCCTGGAGGCCGGCGGGTACCGGGGAGCTGTTTTTT
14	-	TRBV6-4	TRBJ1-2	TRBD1	CASGGRDRGRSYTF	TGTGCCAGCGGGGGACGAGACAGGGGGCGCTCCTACACCTTC
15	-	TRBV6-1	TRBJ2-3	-	CASSLSGTLPDTQYF	TGTGCCAGCAGTTTATCAGGGACCCTCCCAGATACGCAGTATTTT
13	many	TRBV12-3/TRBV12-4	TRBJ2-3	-	CASGASATDTQYF	TGTGCCAGCGGGGCTAGCGCCACAGATACGCAGTATTTT
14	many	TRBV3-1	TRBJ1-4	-	CASSQQGINEKLFF	TGTGCCAGCAGCCAACAGGGCATTAATGAAAAACTGTTTTTT
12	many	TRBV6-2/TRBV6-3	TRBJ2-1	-	CAITSSYNEQFF	TGTGCCATTACTAGCTCCTACAATGAGCAGTTCTTC
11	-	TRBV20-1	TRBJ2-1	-	CSASPKIEQFF	TGCAGTGCTAGCCCGAAAATTGAGCAGTTCTTC
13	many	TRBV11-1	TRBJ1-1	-	CASSFFGYTEAFF	TGTGCCAGCAGCTTTTTTGGCTACACTGAAGCTTTCTTT
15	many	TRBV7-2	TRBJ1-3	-	CASSYGPSSGNTIYF	TGTGCCAGCAGCTACGGACCGAGCTCTGGAAACACCATATATTTT
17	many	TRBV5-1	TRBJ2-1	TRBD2	CASSHSGRVSSYNEQFF	TGCGCCAGCAGCCATAGCGGGAGGGTCAGCTCCTACAATGAGCAGTTCTTC
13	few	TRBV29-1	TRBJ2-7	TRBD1	CSVTGGSSYEQYF	TGCAGCGTCACAGGGGGGAGCTCCTACGAGCAGTACTTC